The 10 T cell receptor beta chains in this list originate from one sample, sequenced in a study of T cell repertoires in cytomegalovirus infection. Via MiXCR, TCRdb re-called the reads, giving one row per CDR3 protein. The sample lists approximately 470,000 distinct CDR3 sequences, approximately 46% seen once, with roughly two fifths in the top ten. For these receptors, no antigen is known. Sequencing was performed on cultured PBMCs, taken from culture after CMV antigen stimulation. These receptors were taken from a human donor in good health (CMV status not recorded). Some clones in this sample may be carry-over from other donors' samples.

This chain uses TRBV12-3 or TRBV12-4 with TRBJ1-1; 12 nucleotides agree with TRBD1. The CDR3 runs to 14 residues. The V and J ends lost 6 bases and 4 bases, in that order; junction bases with no gene match: 3. The CDR3: CASRGQGAGTEAFF. The CDR3 DNA follows: TGTGCCAGCAGGGGACAGGGGGCAGGCACTGAAGCTTTCTTT.

This clonotype has only a few counts. CDR3 sequence: CASSQGRGGINNEQFF. The CDR3 DNA is TGCGCCAGCAGCCAAGGGCGGGGTGGGATCAACAATGAGCAGTTCTTC. V and J are TRBV4-1 and TRBJ2-1, with D perhaps matching TRBD2 (6 bases). CDR3 length: 16 amino acids. Between the trimmed V and J ends, which lost 1 base and 5 bases, there was a span of 15 bases. CDR1 MGHRA and CDR2 YSYEKL come from the germline V gene.

V is TRBV12-3 or TRBV12-4 and J is TRBJ2-3; D unresolved. The CDR3 sequence is 14 residues long. V shed 2 bases and J shed 1 base, with 7 bases lying between them. The CDR3 loop is CASSLPGRTDTQYF. CDR3 DNA: TGTGCCAGCAGTTTACCCGGACGCACAGATACGCAGTATTTT.

The rearrangement uses TRBV10-3 and TRBJ2-3; 8 nucleotides line up with TRBD2. The V and J ends lost 10 bases and 0 bases, in that order; junction bases with no gene match: 3. Germline CDR1 ENHRY, CDR2 SYGVKD. The CDR3 has 13 amino acids. The CDR3 reads CATREGSTDTQYF. CDR3 sequence (DNA): TGTGCCACACGGGAGGGTAGCACAGATACGCAGTATTTT.

The rearrangement joins TRBV12-3 or TRBV12-4 to TRBJ1-1; TRBD1 is a possible D gene (5 bases). V lost 6 bases and J 0 bases, leaving 23 bases between the germline ends. The CDR3 length is 18 residues. Written as DNA, the CDR3 is TGTGCCAGCAGCCGCGCGTCAGGGAATGGGGCCCTGAACACTGAAGCTTTCTTT. As protein: CASSRASGNGALNTEAFF.

The chain is built from TRBV28 and TRBJ2-7, with 10 bases lining up with TRBD1. Germline values: CDR1 MDHEN, CDR2 SYDVKM. The junction had 7 bases not matched to a gene; V was cut back by 7 bases and J by 4 bases. The CDR3 length is 14 residues. CDR3 sequence reads: CASNFGTGVYEQYF. The DNA of the CDR3 is TGTGCCAGCAACTTCGGGACAGGGGTTTACGAGCAGTACTTC.

V usage is TRBV12-3 or TRBV12-4 and J usage is TRBJ2-1; either TRBD1 or TRBD2 may fit D (6 bases each). The CDR3 has 12 amino acids. The V and J ends lost 6 bases and 10 bases respectively, with 13 bases between them. CDR3 DNA sequence: TGTGCCAGCAGAAACAGGGACTGGGAGCAGTTCTTC. Translating it yields CASRNRDWEQFF.

This clonotype was seen a few times. The chain uses TRBV7-2 and TRBJ2-3, with D possibly being TRBD1 or TRBD2 (5 bases each). V dropped 0 bases and J dropped 6 bases, with 13 bases sitting between them. This CDR3 has 15 amino acids. The germline gives CDR1 SGHTA, CDR2 FQGNSA. The CDR3 here is CASSLAGALGDTQYF. The CDR3 coding sequence is TGTGCCAGCAGCTTAGCCGGGGCGCTTGGGGATACGCAGTATTTT.

V gene TRBV7-2 combines with J gene TRBJ2-7; 8 bases align to TRBD2. This CDR3 comprises 15 residues. Per the germline V gene, CDR1 is SGHTA and CDR2 is FQGNSA. V shed 1 base and J 0 bases; nucleotides not matched to a gene: 2. CDR3 sequence (DNA): TGTGCCAGCAGCTTAGTAGCGGGAACCTCCTACGAGCAGTACTTC. Protein product: CASSLVAGTSYEQYF.

The V and J genes are TRBV7-9 and TRBJ1-2; D remains unclear. The germline CDR1 and CDR2 sequences are SEHNR and FQNEAQ (reference sequence). The CDR3 loop spans 12 amino acids. V shed 6 bases and J shed 8 bases, with 13 bases lying between them. CDR3 loop: CASSPWENGYTF. The CDR3 DNA is TGTGCCAGCAGTCCTTGGGAAAACGGCTACACCTTC.